Shown below are 3 T cell receptor beta chains from a single sample sequenced in a study of T cell responses to AZD1222 COVID-19 vaccine (dated by TCRdb to the early 2020s). This specimen's time point label, per the study, means: baseline before first vaccination. The library was produced with the immunoSEQ multiplex PCR assay. TCRdb obtained this table from immuneACCESS and retained in-frame rearrangements with V and J assigned. These tables miss some clones; where compared with another copy, unresolved V genes account for less than half of the shortfall, and the remainder is unexplained. For this sample the table gives some 62,000 clones, of which around three quarters were detected only once. The ten largest clonotypes hold about an eighth of the sample. The sequences come from peripheral blood, collected on day 0 of AZD1222 vaccination. Receptors originate from an adult in good health.

The genes are TRBV2 and TRBJ1-1; D may be TRBD1 (5 bases). Germline V gene data show CDR1 as SNHLY and CDR2 as FYNNEI. The V and J ends lost 2 bases and 4 bases respectively, with 11 bases between them. CDR3 length: 14 residues. The CDR3 loop is CASSERGRGTEAFF. CDR3 DNA: TGTGCCAGCAGTGAAAGGGGACGTGGCACTGAAGCTTTCTTT. Full variable domain (rest looked up from reference TRBV2 and TRBJ1-1): EPEVTQTPSHQVTQMGQEVILRCVPISNHLYFYWYRQILGQKVEFLVSFYNNEISEKSEIFDDQFSVERPDGSNFTLKIRSTKLEDSAMYFCASSERGRGTEAFFGQGTRLTVV.

The CDR3 DNA reads as TGTGCCAGCAGGGAGGACAGGGGCTACGAGCAGTACTTC. Translation: CASREDRGYEQYF. This chain uses TRBV6-5 with TRBJ2-7; 9 bases are a match to TRBD1. Trimming at V came to 6 bases and at J to 3 bases, leaving 3 bases not matched to a gene. CDR3 size: 13 residues. CDR1 is MNHEY and CDR2 is SVGAGI in the germline V gene.

The rearrangement uses TRBV9 and TRBJ2-1, with 10 bases lining up with TRBD2. Trimming removed 5 bases from V and 4 bases from J; junction bases left unmatched: 3. Germline V gene sequence: CDR1 SGDLS, CDR2 YYNGEE. The CDR3 contains 14 residues. In nucleotides, the CDR3 is TGTGCCAGCAGAGGACTAGCGGAGTACAATGAGCAGTTCTTC. Translated, it gives CASRGLAEYNEQFF.